The 24 T cell receptor beta chains presented below share a single source sample, sequenced in a study of molecular identifiers for immune sequencing clone quantification. MiXCR, applied by TCRdb to the PCR reads, yields one record per CDR3 protein. The repertoire holds under 100,000 distinct CDR3 sequences, with about 23% as singletons. The source material was naive CD8+ T cells from blood, with Jurkat cell RNA spiked in. Subset given: FACS-sorted CD8+CD4-CCR7+CD45RA+ naive T cells. Every receptor here comes from a human donor in good health. Some libraries in this study had Jurkat cell RNA spiked in.

This clonotype was seen many times. In nucleotides, the CDR3 is TGTGCCAGCAGCTGGGGACAAGGCCTCTCCTACGAGCAGTACTTC. The encoded protein is CASSWGQGLSYEQYF. V is TRBV5-5 and J is TRBJ2-7, with a tentative D call TRBD1 (6 bases). Trimming left V 3 bases short and J 0 bases short, with 13 bases between. The V gene's germline CDR1 is SGHKS and CDR2 YYEKEE (reference sequence). This CDR3 contains 15 residues. The full variable domain, rest sourced from reference TRBV5-5 and TRBJ2-7, is DAGVTQSPTHLIKTRGQQVTLRCSPISGHKSVSWYQQVLGQGPQFIFQYYEKEERGRGNFPDRFSARQFPNYSSELNVNALLLGDSALYLCASSWGQGLSYEQYFGPGTRLTVT.

The chain has TRBV12-3 or TRBV12-4 and TRBJ2-7, with D maybe TRBD1 (6 bases). V shed 8 bases and J shed 0 bases, with 20 bases lying between them. This CDR3 spans 16 amino acids. CDR3 coding DNA: TGTGCCAGCTGTCTCTCCGGGACACAAAGCTCCTACGAGCAGTACTTC. Encoded protein: CASCLSGTQSSYEQYF.

About this clonotype itself: A much larger clone lies a single base off, so this may be a read error. The chain joins TRBV9 to TRBJ2-7, with a weak D call TRBD2 (6 bases). The germline gives CDR1 SGDLS, CDR2 YYNGEE. The CDR3 has 12 amino acids. The CDR3 here is CVSSRGTYEQYF. The CDR3 DNA sequence: TGTGTCAGCTCCCGGGGGACCTACGAGCAGTACTTC.

The chain combines TRBV13 with TRBJ2-5; tentative D call: TRBD2 (6 bases). The CDR3 is made up of 14 amino acids. Trimming cost V 4 bases and J 5 bases, with 14 bases left between them. Germline loops: CDR1 PRHDT, CDR2 FYEKMQ (reference sequence). CDR3 coding DNA: TGTGCCAGCAGCTCTTGGGGGGAGTCCGAGACCCAGTACTTC. Translated: CASSSWGESETQYF. The full variable domain, rest sourced from reference TRBV13 and TRBJ2-5, is AAGVIQSPRHLIKEKRETATLKCYPIPRHDTVYWYQQGPGQDPQFLISFYEKMQSDKGSIPDRFSAQQFSDYHSELNMSSLELGDSALYFCASSSWGESETQYFGPGTRLLVL.

This clonotype was recorded many times. This chain uses TRBV30 with TRBJ2-3; 7 nucleotides line up with TRBD2. The CDR3 runs to 15 residues. Trimming took 0 bases from V and 3 from J; bases not matched to a gene: 6. The V gene's germline CDR1 is GTSNPN and CDR2 SVGIG (reference sequence). The CDR3 DNA follows: TGTGCCTGGAGTGTACTCGCGGGAGCGACAGATACGCAGTATTTT. It yields the protein CAWSVLAGATDTQYF.

About this clonotype itself: Since a much larger clone is just one base distant, this may be a read error. Likely a read error: the CDR3 ends without its conserved phenylalanine or tryptophan. The gene calls are TRBV5-1 and TRBJ2-5; the D call may be TRBD1 or TRBD2 (5 bases each). Germline-derived CDR1 and CDR2 are SGHRS and YFSETQ. With 3 bases removed from V and 0 bases from J, the gap between germline ends came to 15 bases. The length of the CDR3 is 16 residues. For the CDR3, the DNA is TGCGCCAGCAGCTCCCCGGGACGTTCGGACCAAGAGACCCAGTACATC. Protein product: CASSSPGRSDQETQYI.

On this clonotype: With a much larger clone just one base away, this may be a read error. V and J are TRBV6-5 and TRBJ1-4; D unclear. CDR1 and CDR2 (germline): MNHEY, SVGAGI. The CDR3 spans 14 residues. The CDR3 reads CASSEYPTNEELFF. CDR3 sequence (DNA): TGTGCCAGCTCGGAGTATCCAACTAATGAAGAACTGTTTTTT.

This clonotype has more than one count but fewer than ten. V is TRBV28 and J is TRBJ2-7, with 7 nucleotides matching TRBD1. This CDR3 comprises 14 residues. V shed 2 bases and J 4 bases; nucleotides not matched to a gene: 5. Germline CDR1 and CDR2: MDHEN and SYDVKM. The CDR3 loop is CASSLEGAKYEQYF. CDR3 nucleotides: TGTGCCAGCAGTTTAGAGGGGGCGAAATACGAGCAGTACTTC.

The chain employs TRBV27 and TRBJ2-1; D not certain. Germline loops: CDR1 MNHEY, CDR2 SMNVEV (reference sequence). This CDR3 spans 13 amino acids. Trimming shortened V by 5 bases and J by 8 bases, and 13 bases separated the two germline ends. The chain's CDR3 is CASSPQARDEQFF. CDR3 coding DNA: TGTGCCAGCAGTCCGCAGGCCCGGGATGAGCAGTTCTTC.

There are many counts of this clonotype. The chain combines TRBV6-5 with TRBJ1-1; a weak D match, TRBD1 (5 bases). Germline V gene sequence: CDR1 MNHEY, CDR2 SVGAGI. This CDR3 has 17 amino acids. Trimming removed 3 bases at V and 6 bases at J, with 23 bases between. In DNA, the CDR3 is TGTGCCAGCAGTTATATGACACGCCAGGGCCCCAGGCCTGAAGCTTTCTTT. Translation: CASSYMTRQGPRPEAFF.

The chain carries TRBV12-3 or TRBV12-4 and TRBJ2-7, with D perhaps being TRBD1 or TRBD2 (6 bases each). This CDR3 comprises 15 residues. The ends were cut back, 6 bases at V and 5 bases at J, with 20 bases in the middle. The CDR3 is CASSQMSGGPDEQYF. Here the CDR3 DNA reads TGTGCCAGCAGCCAAATGTCCGGGGGCCCTGACGAGCAGTACTTC.

The J gene is TRBJ2-2, the V gene TRBV9; the D gene is possibly TRBD1 (6 bases). Germline values: CDR1 SGDLS, CDR2 YYNGEE. The CDR3 loop spans 16 amino acids. V lost 4 bases to trimming and J lost 3 bases, with 16 bases between them. The DNA for the CDR3 is TGTGCCAGCAGCATTTACAGGGAGATCGACACCGGGGAGCTGTTTTTT. Translating gives CASSIYREIDTGELFF.

CDR3 protein: CASSHTIAGPTYEQYF. CDR3 nucleotides: TGTGCCAGCAGCCACACCATAGCGGGACCTACCTACGAGCAGTACTTC. J is TRBJ2-7 and V is TRBV13; 8 bases fit TRBD2. The germline gives CDR1 PRHDT, CDR2 FYEKMQ (reference sequence). V trimming: 5 bases; J trimming: 2 bases; junction bases outside the gene matches: 11. The CDR3 is 16 amino acids. Full variable domain (remainder filled in from reference TRBV13 and TRBJ2-7): AAGVIQSPRHLIKEKRETATLKCYPIPRHDTVYWYQQGPGQDPQFLISFYEKMQSDKGSIPDRFSAQQFSDYHSELNMSSLELGDSALYFCASSHTIAGPTYEQYFGPGTRLTVT.

As to this clonotype: With a much larger clone just one base away, this may be a read error. This CDR3 is missing its conserved last phenylalanine or tryptophan, likely due to a read error. V is TRBV6-6 and J is TRBJ1-1, with TRBD1 matching 8 bases. The length of the CDR3 is 15 residues. Germline lookup yields CDR1 MNHNY and CDR2 SVGAGI (reference sequence). V was pared by 6 bases and J by 4 bases, with 10 bases of the junction left unmatched. CDR3 amino acids: CASSSDGQGFTEAFL. As DNA, the CDR3 is TGTGCCAGCAGCTCCGACGGACAGGGATTCACTGAAGCTTTCCTT.

The sample holds a few counts of this clonotype. The chain has TRBV21-1 and TRBJ1-4. TRBV21-1 is a pseudogene. The CDR3 runs to 15 residues. This chain's CDR3 is CASSNPKATNEKLFF. The CDR3 DNA is TGTGCCAGCAGCAATCCTAAAGCAACTAATGAAAAACTGTTTTTT.

This clonotype was recorded a few times. This chain uses TRBV19 with TRBJ1-5, with 9 bases aligning to TRBD1. Trimming at V came to 6 bases and at J to 3 bases, leaving 9 bases not matched to a gene. Per the germline V gene, CDR1 is LNHDA and CDR2 is SQIVND (reference sequence). The CDR3 totals 16 residues. Here the CDR3 DNA reads TGTGCCAGTAGCCCCCTTTGGGACAGGGACAATCAGCCCCAGCATTTT. It specifies CASSPLWDRDNQPQHF. Combining the CDR3 with reference TRBV19 and TRBJ1-5 gives the whole variable domain DGGITQSPKYLFRKEGQNVTLSCEQNLNHDAMYWYRQDPGQGLRLIYYSQIVNDFQKGDIAEGYSVSREKKESFPLTVTSAQKNPTAFYLCASSPLWDRDNQPQHFGDGTRLSIL.

This clonotype turned up a few times. The V gene is TRBV30, the J gene TRBJ2-3; D is possibly TRBD1 or TRBD2 (5 bases each). Trimming stripped 2 bases from V and 6 bases from J, with 15 bases between. The CDR3 has 14 residues. CDR1 is GTSNPN and CDR2 is SVGIG in the germline V gene (reference sequence). The CDR3, as DNA: TGTGCCTGGAGTAGGGCAGGGAGTGCTGATACGCAGTATTTT. Residues: CAWSRAGSADTQYF.

Details on this clonotype: A much larger clonotype is one base distant, so this may be a read error. The chain uses TRBV5-1 and TRBJ2-7; D ambiguous. Trimming left V 4 bases short and J 3 bases short, with 17 bases between. Germline lookup yields CDR1 SGHRS and CDR2 YFSETQ. The CDR3 runs to 15 residues. CDR3 in DNA: TGCGCCAGCAGCCCCTCATGGGTGAGTTTCTACGAGCAGTACTTC. Encoded protein: CASSPSWVSFYEQYF. Full variable domain (rest looked up from reference TRBV5-1 and TRBJ2-7): KAGVTQTPRYLIKTRGQQVTLSCSPISGHRSVSWYQQTPGQGLQFLFEYFSETQRNKGNFPGRFSGRQFSNSRSEMNVSTLELGDSALYLCASSPSWVSFYEQYFGPGTRLTVT.

The chain is built from TRBV4-3 and TRBJ1-2, with 8 bases lining up with TRBD1. CDR3 length equals 16 residues. V lost 0 bases, J lost 6 bases, and 9 bases stayed unmatched. The germline gives CDR1 LGHNA, CDR2 YSLEER. The chain's CDR3 is CASSQDLGAGGNGYTF. Here the CDR3 DNA reads TGCGCCAGCAGCCAAGATCTGGGGGCAGGGGGCAATGGCTACACCTTC.

V gene TRBV27 combines with J gene TRBJ2-2; possibly TRBD2 for D (5 bases). The germline V gene has CDR1 MNHEY and CDR2 SMNVEV (reference sequence). The germline V and J ends were trimmed by 11 bases and 5 bases, with 21 bases remaining between them. This CDR3 is built from 15 residues. The CDR3 region is CAPRRLRAWTGELFF. The CDR3 DNA follows: TGTGCCCCCAGAAGACTACGAGCTTGGACCGGGGAGCTGTTTTTT.

This chain joins TRBV28 and TRBJ2-3, with D maybe TRBD2 (5 bases). The V gene's germline CDR1 is MDHEN and CDR2 SYDVKM. CDR3 length equals 18 residues. Trimming removed 4 bases from V and 2 bases from J, with 22 bases in between. The CDR3 nucleotides are TGTGCCAGCAGTTCGGGCATAGCGCCCGGCACTTTCACAGATACGCAGTATTTT. It codes for CASSSGIAPGTFTDTQYF.

This chain uses TRBV19 with TRBJ2-2, with D possibly matching TRBD2 (5 bases). V was pared by 3 bases and J by 5 bases, with 13 bases between. The germline CDR1 and CDR2 sequences are LNHDA and SQIVND (reference sequence). CDR3 size: 15 residues. As DNA, the CDR3 is TGTGCCAGTAGTATCCCCGGGGATGGGACCGGGGAGCTGTTTTTT. It specifies CASSIPGDGTGELFF.

This chain joins TRBV14 and TRBJ2-1; 9 bases map to TRBD1. Per germline, CDR1 SGHDN and CDR2 FVKESK. The V gene end was trimmed by 1 base and the J gene end by 3 bases; junction bases not matched to a gene: 1. There are 15 residues in the CDR3. This CDR3 is CASSQVTGGYNEQFF. The CDR3 DNA is TGTGCCAGCAGCCAAGTGACAGGGGGCTACAATGAGCAGTTCTTC.

This clonotype was recorded a few times. The chain employs TRBV7-9 and TRBJ1-5; 8 positions agree with TRBD1. This CDR3 has 16 residues. CDR1 is SEHNR and CDR2 is FQNEAQ in the germline V gene (reference sequence). The V segment lost 2 bases and the J segment 7 bases; nucleotides outside the gene matches: 10. CDR3 loop: CASSLQTGAYGQPQHF. DNA of the CDR3: TGTGCCAGCAGCTTACAGACAGGGGCCTACGGGCAGCCCCAGCATTTT.